Included here is one TCR beta chain sequence, with context. What it binds is not known. This sample is part of a study of cytomegalovirus exposure and HLA in healthy donors. Whole-study findings and limits: The dataset shows that most TCR sequences were rare, while some public TCRs occurred in many donors. Overall, about 160 TCR beta chains were annotated as cytomegalovirus-associated.

Per germline, CDR1 MNHEY and CDR2 SMNVEV (reference sequence). CDR3 length: 16 amino acids. With 1 base removed from V and 3 bases from J, the gap between germline ends came to 10 bases. The protocol was immunoSEQ multiplex PCR, while the TCRdb copy is restricted to in-frame clones and leaves out a portion. The sample consists of some 140,000 clones, approximately 84% of them appearing once. This chain links TRBV27 with TRBJ1-6; no definite D call. This sequence originates from a woman aged 30 to 39 in good health and CMV-seronegative. Sequencing input: PBMCs. The CDR3 DNA reads TGTGCCAGCAGTTTATTAGCGAAGCTCTATAATTCACCCCTCCACTTT. Its protein is CASSLLAKLYNSPLHF.